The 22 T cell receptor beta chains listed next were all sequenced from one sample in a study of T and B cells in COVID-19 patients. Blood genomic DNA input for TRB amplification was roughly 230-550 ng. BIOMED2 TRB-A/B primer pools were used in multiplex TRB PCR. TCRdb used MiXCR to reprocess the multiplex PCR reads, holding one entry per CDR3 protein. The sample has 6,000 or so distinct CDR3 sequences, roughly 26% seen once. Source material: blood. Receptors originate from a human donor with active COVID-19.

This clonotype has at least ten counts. The CDR3 spells CASSEMGTRGETQYF. CDR3 nucleotide sequence: TGTGCCAGCAGTGAGATGGGCACCAGGGGAGAGACCCAGTACTTC. The gene calls are TRBV6-4 and TRBJ2-5; possible D gene TRBD1, 6 bases. CDR1 MRHNA and CDR2 SNTAGT come from the germline V gene. This CDR3 is 15 amino acids long. The germline V and J ends were trimmed by 3 bases and 4 bases, with 15 bases remaining between them.

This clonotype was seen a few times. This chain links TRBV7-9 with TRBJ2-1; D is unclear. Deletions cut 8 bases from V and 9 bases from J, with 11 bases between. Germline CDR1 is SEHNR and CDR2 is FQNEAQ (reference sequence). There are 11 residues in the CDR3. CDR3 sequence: CASPYRGEQFF. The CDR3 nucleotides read TGTGCCAGCCCCTATAGAGGTGAGCAGTTCTTC.

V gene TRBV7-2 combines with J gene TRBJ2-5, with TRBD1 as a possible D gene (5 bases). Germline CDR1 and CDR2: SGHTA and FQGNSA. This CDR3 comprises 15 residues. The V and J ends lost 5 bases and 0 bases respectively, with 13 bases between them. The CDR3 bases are TGTGCCAGCAGCATGGATACAGGTTACCAAGAGACCCAGTACTTC. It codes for CASSMDTGYQETQYF. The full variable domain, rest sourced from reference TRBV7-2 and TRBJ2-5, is GAGVSQSPSNKVTEKGKDVELRCDPISGHTALYWYRQSLGQGLEFLIYFQGNSAPDKSGLPSDRFSAERTGGSVSTLTIQRTQQEDSAVYLCASSMDTGYQETQYFGPGTRLLVL.

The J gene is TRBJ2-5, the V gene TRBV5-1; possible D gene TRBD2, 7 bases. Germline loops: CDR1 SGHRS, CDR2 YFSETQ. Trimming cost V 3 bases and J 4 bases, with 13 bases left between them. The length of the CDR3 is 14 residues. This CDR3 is CASSSRGGPETQYF. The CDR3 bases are TGCGCCAGCAGCTCTAGGGGGGGACCAGAGACCCAGTACTTC.

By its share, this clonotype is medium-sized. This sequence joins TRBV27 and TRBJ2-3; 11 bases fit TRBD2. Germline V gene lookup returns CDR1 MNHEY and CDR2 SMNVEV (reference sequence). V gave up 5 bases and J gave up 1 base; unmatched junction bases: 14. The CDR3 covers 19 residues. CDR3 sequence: CASSPYTSGSPRRTDTQYF. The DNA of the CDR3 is TGTGCCAGCAGTCCCTACACTAGCGGGAGCCCGCGCCGCACAGATACGCAGTATTTT.

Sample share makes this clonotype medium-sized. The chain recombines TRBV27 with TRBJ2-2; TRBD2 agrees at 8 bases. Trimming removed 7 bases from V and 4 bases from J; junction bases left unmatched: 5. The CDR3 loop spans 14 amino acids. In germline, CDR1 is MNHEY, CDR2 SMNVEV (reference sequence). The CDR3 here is CASNWAGGTGELFF. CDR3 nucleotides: TGTGCCAGCAATTGGGCGGGGGGCACCGGGGAGCTGTTTTTT.

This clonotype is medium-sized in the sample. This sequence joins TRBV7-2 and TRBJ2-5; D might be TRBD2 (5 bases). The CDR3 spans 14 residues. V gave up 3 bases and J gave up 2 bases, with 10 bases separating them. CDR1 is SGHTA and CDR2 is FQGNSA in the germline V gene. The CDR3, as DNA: TGTGCCAGCAGCTTCGGACTCTATCAAGAGACCCAGTACTTC. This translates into CASSFGLYQETQYF.

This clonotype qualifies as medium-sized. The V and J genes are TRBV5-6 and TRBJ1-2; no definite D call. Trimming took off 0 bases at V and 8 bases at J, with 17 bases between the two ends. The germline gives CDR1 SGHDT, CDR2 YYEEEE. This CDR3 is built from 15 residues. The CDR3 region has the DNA TGTGCCAGCAGCTTGGGAATGGGATGGACCGTCGGCTACACCTTC. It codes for CASSLGMGWTVGYTF.

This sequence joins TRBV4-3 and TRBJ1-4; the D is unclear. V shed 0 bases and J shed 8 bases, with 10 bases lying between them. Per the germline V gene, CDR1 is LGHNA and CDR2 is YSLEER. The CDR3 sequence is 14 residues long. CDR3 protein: CASSQEAVEEKLFF. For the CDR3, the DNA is TGCGCCAGCAGCCAAGAGGCGGTGGAAGAAAAACTGTTTTTT.

The CDR3: CAAAKGGLLGDTQYF. The CDR3 DNA reads as TGTGCCGCCGCTAAGGGGGGTCTACTGGGAGATACGCAGTATTTT. The gene calls are TRBV24-1 and TRBJ2-3; the D call may be TRBD1 or TRBD2 (6 bases each). This CDR3 spans 15 amino acids. Germline lookup yields CDR1 KGHDR and CDR2 SFDVKD. The V end was cut by 12 bases, the J end by 5 bases, with 23 bases between.

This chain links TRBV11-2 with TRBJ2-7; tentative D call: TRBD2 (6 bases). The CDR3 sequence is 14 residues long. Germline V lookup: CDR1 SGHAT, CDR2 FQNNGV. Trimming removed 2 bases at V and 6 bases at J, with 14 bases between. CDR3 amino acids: CASSLRASVREQYF. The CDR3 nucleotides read TGTGCCAGCAGCTTAAGGGCTAGCGTCCGCGAGCAGTACTTC.

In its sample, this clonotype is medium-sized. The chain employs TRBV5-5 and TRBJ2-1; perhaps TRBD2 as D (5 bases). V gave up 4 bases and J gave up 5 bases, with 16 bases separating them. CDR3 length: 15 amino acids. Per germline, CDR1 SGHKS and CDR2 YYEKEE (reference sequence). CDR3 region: CASSPFGLGDNEQFF. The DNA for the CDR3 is TGTGCCAGCAGCCCATTTGGCCTCGGGGACAATGAGCAGTTCTTC.

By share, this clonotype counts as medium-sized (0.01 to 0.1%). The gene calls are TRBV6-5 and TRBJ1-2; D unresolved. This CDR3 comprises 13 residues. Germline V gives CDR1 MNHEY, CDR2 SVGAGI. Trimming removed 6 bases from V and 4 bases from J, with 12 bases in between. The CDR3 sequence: CASSRQGSYGYTF. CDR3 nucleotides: TGTGCCAGCAGCCGACAAGGGAGCTATGGCTACACCTTC.

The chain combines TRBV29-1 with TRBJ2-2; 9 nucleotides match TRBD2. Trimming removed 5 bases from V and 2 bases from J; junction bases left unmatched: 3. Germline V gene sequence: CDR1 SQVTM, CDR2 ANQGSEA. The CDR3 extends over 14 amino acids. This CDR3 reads CSVRLAVNTGELFF. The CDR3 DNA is TGCAGCGTTCGACTAGCGGTTAACACCGGGGAGCTGTTTTTT.

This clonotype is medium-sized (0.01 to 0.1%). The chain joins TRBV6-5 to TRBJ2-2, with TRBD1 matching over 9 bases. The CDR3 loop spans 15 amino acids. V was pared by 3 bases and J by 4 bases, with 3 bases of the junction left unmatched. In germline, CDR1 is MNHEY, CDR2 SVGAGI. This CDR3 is CASSYEGQGTGELFF. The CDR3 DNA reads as TGTGCCAGCAGTTATGAGGGACAGGGCACCGGGGAGCTGTTTTTT.

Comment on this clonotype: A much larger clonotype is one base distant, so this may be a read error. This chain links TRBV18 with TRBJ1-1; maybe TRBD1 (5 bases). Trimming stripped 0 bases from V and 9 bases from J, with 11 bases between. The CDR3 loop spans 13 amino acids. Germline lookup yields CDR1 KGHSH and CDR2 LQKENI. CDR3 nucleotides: TGTGCCAGCTCACCACCAGCTGGGGGTAAAGCTTTCTTT. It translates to CASSPPAGGKAFF.

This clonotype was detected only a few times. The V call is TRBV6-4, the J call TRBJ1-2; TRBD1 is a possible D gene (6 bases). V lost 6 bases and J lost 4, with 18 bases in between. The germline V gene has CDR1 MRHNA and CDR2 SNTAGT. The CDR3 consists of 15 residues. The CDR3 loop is CASSPGGASLYGYTF. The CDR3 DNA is TGTGCCAGCAGCCCGGGGGGGGCTTCTCTCTATGGCTACACCTTC.

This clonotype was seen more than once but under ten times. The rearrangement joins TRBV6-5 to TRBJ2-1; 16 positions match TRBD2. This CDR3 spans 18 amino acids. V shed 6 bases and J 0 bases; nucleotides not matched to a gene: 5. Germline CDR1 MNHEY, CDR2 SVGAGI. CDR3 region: CASSSGLAGGSSYNEQFF. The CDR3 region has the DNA TGTGCCAGCAGCTCGGGACTAGCGGGAGGGAGCTCCTACAATGAGCAGTTCTTC.

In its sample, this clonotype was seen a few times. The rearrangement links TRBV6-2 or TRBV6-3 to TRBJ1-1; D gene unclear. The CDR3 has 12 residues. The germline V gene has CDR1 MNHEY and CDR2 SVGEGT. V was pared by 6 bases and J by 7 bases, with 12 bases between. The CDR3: CASSYIVDEAFF. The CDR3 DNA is TGTGCCAGCAGCTATATAGTGGATGAAGCTTTCTTT.

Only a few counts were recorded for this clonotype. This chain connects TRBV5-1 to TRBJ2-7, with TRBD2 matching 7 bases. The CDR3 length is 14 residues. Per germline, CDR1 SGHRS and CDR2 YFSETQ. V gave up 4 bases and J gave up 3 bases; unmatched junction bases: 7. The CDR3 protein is CASSPGGPDYEQYF. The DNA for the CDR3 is TGCGCCAGCAGCCCGGGAGGACCGGACTACGAGCAGTACTTC.

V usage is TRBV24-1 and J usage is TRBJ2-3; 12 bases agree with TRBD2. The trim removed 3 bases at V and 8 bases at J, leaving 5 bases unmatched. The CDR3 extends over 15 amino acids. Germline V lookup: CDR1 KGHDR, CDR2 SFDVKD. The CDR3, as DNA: TGTGCCACCAGTGATGGAGGACTAGCGGGGCCTACGCAGTATTTT. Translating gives CATSDGGLAGPTQYF.

CDR3 sequence reads: CATSDPLRRAGAGETQYF. In DNA, the CDR3 is TGTGCCACCAGTGATCCCCTCAGGCGGGCGGGAGCTGGAGAGACCCAGTACTTC. The rearrangement joins TRBV24-1 to TRBJ2-5; the match to TRBD2 covers 7 bases. This CDR3 has 18 amino acids. The ends lost 3 bases at V and 4 bases at J; junction bases unmatched: 16. CDR1 and CDR2 from the germline V gene are KGHDR and SFDVKD.